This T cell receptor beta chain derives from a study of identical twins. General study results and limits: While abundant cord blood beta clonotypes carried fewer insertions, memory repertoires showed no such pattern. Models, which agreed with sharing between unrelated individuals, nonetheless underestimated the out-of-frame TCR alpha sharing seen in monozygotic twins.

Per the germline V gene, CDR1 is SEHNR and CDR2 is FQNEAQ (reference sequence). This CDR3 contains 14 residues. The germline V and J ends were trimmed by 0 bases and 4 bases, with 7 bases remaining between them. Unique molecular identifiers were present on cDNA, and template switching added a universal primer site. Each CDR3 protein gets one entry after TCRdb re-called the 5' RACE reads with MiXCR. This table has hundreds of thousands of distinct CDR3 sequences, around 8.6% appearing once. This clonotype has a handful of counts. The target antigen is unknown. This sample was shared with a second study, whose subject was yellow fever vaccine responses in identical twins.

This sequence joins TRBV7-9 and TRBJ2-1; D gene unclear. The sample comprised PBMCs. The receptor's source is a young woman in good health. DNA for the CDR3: TGTGCCAGCAGCTTAGCACGGGCATACAATGAGCAGTTCTTC. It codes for CASSLARAYNEQFF.